A selection of T cell receptor beta chains follows, all from one sample in a study of blood T cell repertoires in COVID-19. Here immunoSEQ multiplex PCR was the method, and the copy in TCRdb shows in-frame clones only, minus some. This sample has about 76,000 clones, with approximately 80% found just once. The sample comprised peripheral blood. These receptors all come from a man at least 80 years old with acute or convalescent COVID-19. The CDR3 runs from the conserved cysteine through the conserved F or W.

j_call cdr3_length v_call cdr3_aa
TRBJ2-7 15 TRBV6-5 CASRSKEVVFYEQYF
TRBJ2-7 13 TRBV12-3/TRBV12-4 CASSLGQFYEQYF
TRBJ1-3 17 TRBV14 CASSQDQILKSGNTIYF
TRBJ1-6 16 TRBV5-4 CASSSQGAVYNSPLHF
TRBJ2-7 14 TRBV2 CASSELAGGHEQYF
TRBJ2-7 11 TRBV6-2/TRBV6-3 CASSHNYEQYF
TRBJ1-1 14 TRBV28 CASRQTGGETEAFF
TRBJ1-4 15 TRBV4-3 CASSQDWQNNEKLFF
TRBJ2-3 15 TRBV3-1/TRBV3-2 CASSPLAGVGDTQYF
TRBJ2-3 14 TRBV21-1 CASSKRKGADTQYF
TRBJ2-5 15 TRBV5-5 CASSFEETSQETQYF
TRBJ2-2 15 TRBV6-5 CASSPRLAQAGELFF
TRBJ1-2 11 TRBV10-3 CAISELHGYTF
TRBJ1-5 16 TRBV5-5 CASSPRAGGPNQPQHF
TRBJ1-5 15 TRBV27 CASRGSRDRNQPQHF
TRBJ2-2 16 TRBV5-1 CASSSIGTQNTGELFF
TRBJ1-3 14 TRBV9 CASSPGEAGNTIYF
TRBJ2-2 15 TRBV7-2 CASSLGRARTGELFF
TRBJ2-5 11 TRBV18 CASSSEYIQYF
TRBJ1-5 17 TRBV28 CASRDRTGLVSNQPQHF
TRBJ2-2 17 TRBV11-2 CASSPPGLAGGNGELFF
TRBJ1-4 16 TRBV18 CASSPNEVTDNEKLFF
TRBJ2-7 13 TRBV28 CASSPSFSYEQYF
TRBJ2-1 15 TRBV6-5 CASSPGLAFYNEQFF
TRBJ2-7 15 TRBV11-3 CASSLSQGSNYEQYF
TRBJ2-1 16 TRBV19 CASSTLDSSSYNEQFF
TRBJ2-7 14 TRBV7-2 CASSSGHQAYEQYF
TRBJ2-1 15 TRBV29-1 CSATSGRARLNEQFF
TRBJ2-6 14 TRBV19 CASRTDRTWGVLTF
TRBJ1-1 15 TRBV18 CASSPAGQLNTEAFF
TRBJ2-3 16 TRBV5-1 CASSEGLAFSTDTQYF
TRBJ1-6 12 TRBV28 CASRPGNSPLHF
TRBJ1-2 15 TRBV19 CASSIEGSRNYGYTF
TRBJ2-7 14 TRBV28 CASMRSGGPYEQYF
TRBJ2-3 19 TRBV4-1 CASSHRPGQGFMDGDTQYF
TRBJ2-4 15 TRBV11-2 CASSHRGLAKNIQYF
TRBJ1-2 19 TRBV15 CATSRGGRDRGWGFYGYTF
TRBJ2-5 14 TRBV28 CASWGFPGQTTQYF
TRBJ2-2 13 TRBV2 CASPRENTGELFF